A selection of T cell receptor beta chains follows, all from one sample in a study of shared clonotypes between healthy human individuals. Produced via immunoSEQ multiplex PCR; TCRdb's table is partial and in-frame only. The table includes about 380,000 clones, about 96% detected once. The sample taken for sequencing was memory CD8+ T cells sorted from blood. These receptors came from a young man in good health. CDR3s include the opening cysteine and the closing phenylalanine or tryptophan. The D gene is left open where the match is weak. Not every row has a clone size; where given, it reads once, few, many or a size class.

TRBV7-3,-,TRBJ2-3,-,TGTGCCAGCAGCTTTTCGGCGGCTGGCGGGGCAGATACGCAGTATTTT,CASSFSAAGGADTQYF
TRBV5-1,-,TRBJ2-2,-,TGCGCCAGCAGCTCTCTCCCTAAAGGCAGCACCGGGGAGCTGTTTTTT,CASSSLPKGSTGELFF
TRBV4-1,once,TRBJ2-1,-,TGCGCCAGCAGCCACGGGGCGGGTTTGAAGTACAATGAGCAGTTCTTC,CASSHGAGLKYNEQFF
TRBV10-2,once,TRBJ2-4,TRBD2,TGCGCCAGCACTGGGGGGGGAGCCAAAAACATTCAGTACTTC,CASTGGGAKNIQYF
TRBV7-9,-,TRBJ2-7,-,TGTGCCAGCAGCGTGACAGCCCATACCTACGAGCAGTACTTC,CASSVTAHTYEQYF
TRBV6-5,-,TRBJ1-2,-,TGTGCCAGCGGGGACACCCCCGATGGCTACACCTTC,CASGDTPDGYTF
TRBV27,-,TRBJ2-2,-,TGTGCCAGCAGTTTAAACGGTTTGGGCGGGGCCCCCGGGGAGCTGTTTTTT,CASSLNGLGGAPGELFF
TRBV5-8,-,TRBJ1-3,-,TGTGCCAGCAGCTTTTTCAGGGGCGCGGCTGGAAACACCATATATTTT,CASSFFRGAAGNTIYF
TRBV1,once,TRBJ2-2,-,TGCACCAGCAGCCAAGATTTCGGGGTCTACCGGGAGCTGTTTTTT,CTSSQDFGVYRELFF
TRBV28,-,TRBJ1-5,-,TGTGCCAGCAGACCCCGACCCAATCAGCCCCAGCATTTT,CASRPRPNQPQHF
TRBV5-1,-,TRBJ2-7,TRBD2,TGCGCCAGCAGCCCCGATCAGGGACTAGCCTACGAGCAGTACTTC,CASSPDQGLAYEQYF
TRBV28,-,TRBJ2-7,-,TGTGCCAGCAGTGGTAGGGGCCCCTACGAGCAGTACTTC,CASSGRGPYEQYF
TRBV6-6,-,TRBJ2-7,-,TGTGCCAGCAGTGACCATAAAAGCTCCTACGAGCAGTACTTC,CASSDHKSSYEQYF
TRBV5-1,-,TRBJ2-2,TRBD1,TGCGCCAGTGACAGGGGCCCGAACACCGGGGAGCTGTTTTTT,CASDRGPNTGELFF
TRBV5-1,-,TRBJ2-1,TRBD2,TGCGCCAGCAGCCTCGGACTAGCGGGAGCTTTTGAGCAGTTCTTC,CASSLGLAGAFEQFF
TRBV20-1,-,TRBJ2-1,-,TGCAGTGCTAGCCCCTTCAATGAGCAGTTCTTC,CSASPFNEQFF
TRBV10-2,-,TRBJ1-4,TRBD1,TGCGCCAGCAGTGAGTCGTTGTGGACAGGACAAAATGAAAAACTGTTTTTT,CASSESLWTGQNEKLFF
TRBV7-9,-,TRBJ2-3,-,TGTGCCAGCAGCTTAGCGGGAGCCCGCACAGATACGCAGTATTTT,CASSLAGARTDTQYF
TRBV30,-,TRBJ2-7,-,TGTGCCTGGAGTGTAGGGGGGACCTACGAGCAGTACTTC,CAWSVGGTYEQYF
TRBV4-2,once,TRBJ2-1,TRBD2,TGTGCCAGCAGCCGATCGCTAGCGGAGTCCTACAATGAGCAGTTCTTC,CASSRSLAESYNEQFF
TRBV2,-,TRBJ1-1,-,TGTGCCAGCTCAGGTGGGGGGGTGAACACTGAAGCTTTCTTT,CASSGGGVNTEAFF
TRBV18,-,TRBJ2-7,-,TGTGCCAGCTCACCACGGTTTTGGGAAGGCCCCACCCTCTACGAGCAGTACTTC,CASSPRFWEGPTLYEQYF
TRBV6-5,-,TRBJ2-7,-,TGTGCCAGCAGTTACTCAGCGGCAAGTATTAACTACGAGCAGTACTTC,CASSYSAASINYEQYF
TRBV5-6,-,TRBJ2-7,-,TGTGCCAGCAGCTTGGCGGGAGTAGGCTACGAGCAGTACTTC,CASSLAGVGYEQYF
TRBV19,-,TRBJ2-2,-,TGTGCCAGTAGTTTCCAGGCGAACACCGGGGAGCTGTTTTTT,CASSFQANTGELFF
TRBV19,-,TRBJ1-1,TRBD1,TGTGCCAGTTCCGCGGACAGGGTGATTTCTGAAGCTTTCTTT,CASSADRVISEAFF
TRBV28,-,TRBJ2-5,-,TGTGCCAGCAGTTTTTCGTGGCGCCAAGAGACCCAGTACTTC,CASSFSWRQETQYF
TRBV11-1,-,TRBJ2-1,-,TGTGCCAGCAGCTTAGTTCGGGGTAGCGGCCTTGACTATGAGCAGTTCTTC,CASSLVRGSGLDYEQFF
TRBV5-1,-,TRBJ2-7,TRBD2,TGCGCCAGCAGGATGACTAGCGGGTTCTGGGAGCAGTACTTC,CASRMTSGFWEQYF
TRBV10-3,-,TRBJ2-7,-,TGTGCCATCGAGAAGGAGGGCGGGGTCTACGAGCAGTACTTC,CAIEKEGGVYEQYF
TRBV13,-,TRBJ1-2,TRBD1,TGTGCCAGCAGCTTATTCCCCAGACAGGGAACTAACTATGGCTACACCTTC,CASSLFPRQGTNYGYTF
TRBV28,-,TRBJ1-4,TRBD1,TGTGCCAGCGGATTACAGGGGACTAATGAAAAACTGTTTTTT,CASGLQGTNEKLFF
TRBV28,-,TRBJ2-6,-,TGTGCCAGCAGTCCCCTTGACAGCTCTGGGGCCAACGTCCTGACTTTC,CASSPLDSSGANVLTF
TRBV15,-,TRBJ2-3,TRBD2,TGTGCCACCCGGGGCGGGAGACCTAGCACAGATACGCAGTATTTT,CATRGGRPSTDTQYF
TRBV7-9,-,TRBJ1-3,TRBD1,TGTGCCAGCAGCCCCCCCAACGCAGGGGGCGCTGGAAACACCATATATTTT,CASSPPNAGGAGNTIYF
TRBV9,-,TRBJ1-5,-,TGTGCCAGCAGCGCGCAGGGGCTTCAGCCCCAGCATTTT,CASSAQGLQPQHF
TRBV7-2,once,TRBJ2-5,-,TGTGCCAGCAGCTGGACCGGGACGGTCCAAGAGACCCAGTACTTC,CASSWTGTVQETQYF
TRBV9,-,TRBJ2-1,-,TGTGCCAGCAGCGTAGACGGGACAACCTACAATGAGCAGTTCTTC,CASSVDGTTYNEQFF
TRBV7-8,-,TRBJ1-1,-,TGTGCCAGCAGCCCCGGGGCCAACACTGAAGCTTTCTTT,CASSPGANTEAFF
TRBV11-2,-,TRBJ2-1,TRBD2,TGTGCCAGCAGCCGGACTAGCTCCGGTGAGCAGTTCTTC,CASSRTSSGEQFF
TRBV29-1,-,TRBJ2-5,TRBD2,TGCAGCGTTTCCAGCGGGAGACAAGAGACCCAGTACTTC,CSVSSGRQETQYF